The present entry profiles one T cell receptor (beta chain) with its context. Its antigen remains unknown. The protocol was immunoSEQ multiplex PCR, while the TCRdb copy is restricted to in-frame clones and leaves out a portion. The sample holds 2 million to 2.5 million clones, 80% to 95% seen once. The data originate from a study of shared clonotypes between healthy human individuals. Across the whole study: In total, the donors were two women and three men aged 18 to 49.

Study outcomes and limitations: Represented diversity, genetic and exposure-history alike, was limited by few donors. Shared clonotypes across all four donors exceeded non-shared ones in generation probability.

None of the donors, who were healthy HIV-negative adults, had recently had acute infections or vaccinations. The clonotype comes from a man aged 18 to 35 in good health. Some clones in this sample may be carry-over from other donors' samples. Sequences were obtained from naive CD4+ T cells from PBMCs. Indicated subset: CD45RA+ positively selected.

CDR3 residues: CASTRRLDGGEQYF. CDR3 DNA: TGTGCCAGCACCCGACGTCTAGACGGGGGCGAGCAGTACTTC. The chain links TRBV9 to TRBJ2-7; D possibly corresponds to TRBD2 (6 bases). V was clipped by 6 bases and J by 6 bases, with 19 bases between them. Germline V CDR1 and CDR2: SGDLS, YYNGEE. This CDR3 spans 14 amino acids.